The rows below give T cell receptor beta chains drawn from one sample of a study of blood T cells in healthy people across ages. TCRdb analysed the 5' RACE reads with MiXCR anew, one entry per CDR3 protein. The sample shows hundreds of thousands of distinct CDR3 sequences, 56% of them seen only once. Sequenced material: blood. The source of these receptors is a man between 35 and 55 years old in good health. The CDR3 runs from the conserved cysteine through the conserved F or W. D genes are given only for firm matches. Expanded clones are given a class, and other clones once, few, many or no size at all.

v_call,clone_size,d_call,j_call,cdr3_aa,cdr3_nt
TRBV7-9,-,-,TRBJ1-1,CASSFKGDTEAFF,TGTGCCAGCAGCTTCAAGGGGGACACTGAAGCTTTCTTT
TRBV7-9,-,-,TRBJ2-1,CASSLAGLNNEQFF,TGTGCCAGCAGCTTAGCAGGGCTCAACAATGAGCAGTTCTTC
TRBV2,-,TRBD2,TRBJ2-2,CASSRTSGGANTGELFF,TGTGCCAGCAGTCGGACTAGCGGGGGGGCGAACACCGGGGAGCTGTTTTTT
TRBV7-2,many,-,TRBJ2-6,CASSLSWFSGANVLTF,TGTGCCAGCAGCTTAAGCTGGTTCTCTGGGGCCAACGTCCTGACTTTC
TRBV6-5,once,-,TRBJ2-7,CASSPSPGTAYEQYF,TGTGCCAGCAGTCCCAGTCCGGGCACCGCCTACGAGCAGTACTTC
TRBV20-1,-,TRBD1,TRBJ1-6,CSARRETGLFSPLHF,TGCAGTGCCAGGAGGGAGACAGGGTTGTTTTCACCCCTCCACTTT
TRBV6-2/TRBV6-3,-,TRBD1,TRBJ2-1,CASIYLPGQGANEQFF,TGTGCCAGCATTTACCTACCGGGACAGGGGGCGAATGAGCAGTTCTTC
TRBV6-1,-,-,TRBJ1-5,CASSDPGGGLVQPQHF,TGTGCCAGCAGTGATCCGGGAGGGGGATTGGTCCAGCCCCAGCATTTT
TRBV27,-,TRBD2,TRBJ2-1,CASSELAGVEQFF,TGTGCCAGCAGTGAGCTAGCGGGAGTTGAGCAGTTCTTC
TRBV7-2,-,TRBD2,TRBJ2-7,CAGSPSGGYEQYF,TGTGCCGGCAGTCCTAGCGGGGGCTACGAGCAGTACTTC
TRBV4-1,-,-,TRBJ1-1,CASSPKQGLTEAFF,TGCGCCAGCAGCCCCAAACAGGGTCTGACTGAAGCTTTCTTT
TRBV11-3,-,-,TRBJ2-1,CASSFSWAGGTANEQFF,TGTGCCAGCAGCTTCAGCTGGGCAGGGGGGACTGCCAATGAGCAGTTCTTC
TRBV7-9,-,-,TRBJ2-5,CASSLVGLLETQYF,TGTGCCAGCAGCTTGGTTGGCCTTCTGGAGACCCAGTACTTC
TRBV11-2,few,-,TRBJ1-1,CASSLDSNEAFF,TGTGCCAGCAGCTTAGACAGTAATGAAGCTTTCTTT
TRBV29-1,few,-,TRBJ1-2,CSGGTNNYGYTF,TGCAGCGGGGGGACGAATAACTATGGCTACACCTTC
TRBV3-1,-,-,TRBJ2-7,CASSQYPPSYEQYF,TGTGCCAGCAGCCAGTATCCCCCTTCCTACGAGCAGTACTTC
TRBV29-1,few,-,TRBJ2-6,CSATQGVGANVLTF,TGCAGCGCAACACAGGGTGTTGGGGCCAACGTCCTGACTTTC
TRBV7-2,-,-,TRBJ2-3,CASSSISGADTQYF,TGTGCCAGCAGTTCAATTTCAGGGGCAGATACGCAGTATTTT
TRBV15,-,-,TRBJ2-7,CFDTGGEQYF,TGTTTCGACACAGGTGGCGAGCAGTACTTC
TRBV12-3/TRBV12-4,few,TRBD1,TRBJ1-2,CASSPGTGYGGYTF,TGTGCCAGCAGTCCCGGGACAGGGTATGGTGGCTACACCTTC
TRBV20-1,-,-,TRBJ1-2,CSAEFRGEVHYGYTF,TGCAGTGCTGAATTTCGGGGGGAGGTTCACTATGGCTACACCTTC
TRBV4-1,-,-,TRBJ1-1,CASSQDRVTGTEAFF,TGCGCCAGCAGCCAAGATCGGGTAACAGGGACTGAAGCTTTCTTT
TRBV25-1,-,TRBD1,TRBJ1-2,CASSESVERGLAGYTF,TGTGCCAGCAGTGAATCTGTCGAGAGGGGGCTAGCTGGCTACACCTTC
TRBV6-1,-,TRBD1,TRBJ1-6,CASSRLSGQGNSPLHF,TGTGCCAGCAGCCGACTCTCCGGACAGGGAAATTCACCCCTCCACTTT
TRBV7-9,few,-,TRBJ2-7,CASSLANGGYEQYF,TGTGCCAGCAGCTTAGCAAATGGGGGCTACGAGCAGTACTTC
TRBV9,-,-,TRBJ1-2,CASSLEVAGVNYGYTF,TGTGCCAGCAGCTTGGAGGTCGCAGGGGTCAACTATGGCTACACCTTC
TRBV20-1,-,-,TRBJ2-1,CSAPTVLNEQFF,TGCAGTGCCCCGACCGTGCTCAATGAGCAGTTCTTC
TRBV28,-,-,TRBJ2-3,CASRQGRNTQYF,TGTGCCAGCAGACAGGGCCGGAATACGCAGTATTTT
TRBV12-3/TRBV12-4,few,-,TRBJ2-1,CASSFGSILPFSQFF,TGTGCCAGCAGTTTTGGATCGATTTTACCCTTTTCTCAGTTCTTC
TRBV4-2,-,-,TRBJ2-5,CASSPSTSSTRQETQYF,TGTGCCAGCAGCCCTTCTACGTCTTCAACCCGCCAAGAGACCCAGTACTTC
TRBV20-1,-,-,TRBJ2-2,CSAGPIDATGELFF,TGCAGTGCAGGACCCATCGATGCCACCGGGGAGCTGTTTTTT
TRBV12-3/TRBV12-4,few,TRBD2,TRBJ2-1,CASSSSSGAYNEQFF,TGTGCCAGCAGTTCGTCTAGCGGGGCTTACAATGAGCAGTTCTTC